These 20 T cell receptor beta chains originate from one sample sequenced in a study of OX40 agonist ivuxolimab in advanced cancers. TCRdb's table, derived via immunoSEQ multiplex PCR, lists solely in-frame clones and lacks some. In the table there are roughly 50,000 clones, 77% of which are singletons. The material sequenced was CD4+ or CD8+ T cells sorted from blood, taken in a trial of the OX40 agonist ivuxolimab. These TCRs come from an adult with an advanced solid tumor such as melanoma, head and neck, liver or kidney cancer.

The chain uses TRBV9 and TRBJ1-1; D may be TRBD1 (6 bases). Germline CDR1 is SGDLS and CDR2 is YYNGEE. The V gene lost 3 bases and the J gene lost 5 bases, with 14 bases spanning the gap. The CDR3 is made up of 14 amino acids. The chain's CDR3 is CASSADPTGTEAFF. DNA for the CDR3: TGTGCCAGCAGCGCGGACCCCACAGGGACTGAAGCTTTCTTT.

The chain links TRBV5-1 to TRBJ2-2; TRBD2 might be the D (6 bases). The V gene's germline CDR1 is SGHRS and CDR2 YFSETQ. The CDR3 sequence is 14 residues long. Trimming took off 0 bases at V and 4 bases at J, with 7 bases between the two ends. The DNA for the CDR3 is TGCGCCAGCAGCTTGGAACTAGCCACCGGGGAGCTGTTTTTT. Translated: CASSLELATGELFF.

The table lists this clone with a few counts. This chain joins TRBV7-2 and TRBJ2-7; a possible D gene is TRBD1 (5 bases). The germline CDR1 and CDR2 sequences are SGHTA and FQGNSA. Trimming took 4 bases from V and 12 from J, leaving 16 bases between them. This CDR3 is 12 amino acids long. The DNA for the CDR3 is TGTGCCAGCAGCTATCTCCTCTGGGGCCGGTACTTC. Residues: CASSYLLWGRYF.

The rearrangement joins TRBV5-4 to TRBJ2-7; D tentatively fits TRBD1 or TRBD2 (6 bases each). V shed 4 bases and J shed 4 bases, with 12 bases lying between them. Per the germline V gene, CDR1 is SGHNT and CDR2 is YYREEE (reference sequence). The CDR3 is 13 amino acids. CDR3: CASSQGGRYEQYF. As DNA, the CDR3 is TGTGCCAGCAGCCAAGGGGGGAGGTACGAGCAGTACTTC.

V is TRBV19 and J is TRBJ2-3; D possibly uses TRBD1 or TRBD2 (6 bases each). Germline CDR1 reads LNHDA; CDR2 reads SQIVND (reference sequence). The CDR3 extends over 16 amino acids. Trimming took off 1 base at V and 3 bases at J, with 14 bases between the two ends. CDR3 sequence: CASSIGGASATDTQYF. CDR3 nucleotide sequence: TGTGCCAGTAGTATAGGGGGGGCTTCGGCTACAGATACGCAGTATTTT.

Written as DNA, the CDR3 is TGTGCCAGCAGCCCCCAAGTGACTAGCGGGGGTAAGACCCAGTACTTC. Protein sequence: CASSPQVTSGGKTQYF. This chain connects TRBV14 to TRBJ2-5, with 12 nucleotides matching TRBD2. Unmatched junction bases numbered 9, after V lost 4 bases and J lost 6 bases. In germline, CDR1 is SGHDN, CDR2 FVKESK. CDR3 length: 16 residues.

The rearrangement links TRBV6-1 to TRBJ2-1, with D tentatively TRBD1 (5 bases). V lost 1 base, J lost 0 bases, and 16 bases lay in between. Germline V gene lookup returns CDR1 MNHNS and CDR2 SASEGT. This CDR3 comprises 18 residues. The CDR3 loop reads CASSEVSKGVSSYNEQFF. The CDR3 nucleotides read TGTGCCAGCAGTGAAGTGTCCAAAGGGGTTAGCTCCTACAATGAGCAGTTCTTC.

The chain links TRBV29-1 to TRBJ2-3; perhaps TRBD1 as D (6 bases). CDR1 and CDR2 from the germline V gene are SQVTM and ANQGSEA. V lost 0 bases and J lost 2, with 12 bases in between. The CDR3 sequence is 15 residues long. This CDR3 reads CSVEDRTVSTDTQYF. CDR3 nucleotide sequence: TGCAGCGTTGAAGATCGGACAGTGTCCACAGATACGCAGTATTTT.

The V and J genes are TRBV7-2 and TRBJ2-5; 7 positions match TRBD2. Per germline, CDR1 SGHTA and CDR2 FQGNSA. There are 13 residues in the CDR3. Trimming at V came to 1 base and at J to 5 bases, leaving 1 base not matched to a gene. CDR3 sequence reads: CASSLVGGETQYF. The CDR3, as DNA: TGTGCCAGCAGCTTAGTGGGAGGGGAGACCCAGTACTTC.

The rearrangement links TRBV27 to TRBJ2-7; D is perhaps TRBD1 (7 bases). Germline assignment: CDR1 MNHEY and CDR2 SMNVEV (reference sequence). The CDR3 has 13 amino acids. V dropped 6 bases and J dropped 5 bases, with 14 bases sitting between them. CDR3 in amino acids: CASSRLRGDEQYF. The CDR3 coding sequence is TGTGCCAGCAGCCGGCTCAGGGGGGACGAGCAGTACTTC.

This clone was found once. This rearrangement joins TRBV19 to TRBJ1-1; 7 positions match TRBD1. CDR1 and CDR2 from the germline V gene are LNHDA and SQIVND (reference sequence). V was pared by 7 bases and J by 2 bases, with 10 bases of the junction left unmatched. CDR3 length equals 15 residues. Here the CDR3 DNA reads TGTGCCAGTACGAAAGGGGGCATCAGAAACACTGAAGCTTTCTTT. Translated: CASTKGGIRNTEAFF.

This clone was seen more than once but under ten times. The chain has TRBV6-1 and TRBJ1-1; D is ambiguous. Germline V gene data show CDR1 as MNHNS and CDR2 as SASEGT. The CDR3 totals 13 residues. Deletions cut 2 bases from V and 1 base from J, with 5 bases between. Here the CDR3 DNA reads TGTGCCAGCAGTGAACTCAGGAACACTGAAGCTTTCTTT. Its protein is CASSELRNTEAFF.

This clone was observed at least ten times. The sample carries other DNA sequences with the same CDR3. The rearrangement joins TRBV9 to TRBJ1-2; 9 bases agree with TRBD1. The CDR3 runs 16 residues. V lost 0 bases, J lost 4 bases, and 7 bases stayed unmatched. The V gene's germline CDR1 is SGDLS and CDR2 YYNGEE. CDR3 bases: TGTGCCAGCAGCGTAGACCCGGGACAGGGCACCTATGGCTACACCTTC. Protein product: CASSVDPGQGTYGYTF.

The rearrangement links TRBV2 to TRBJ2-7, with D unclear. This CDR3 has 14 residues. CDR1 SNHLY and CDR2 FYNNEI come from the germline V gene. With 4 bases removed from V and 0 bases from J, the gap between germline ends came to 10 bases. In DNA, the CDR3 is TGTGCCAGCAGTGCGGCAGCGAGCTCCTACGAGCAGTACTTC. As protein: CASSAAASSYEQYF.

V usage is TRBV6-5 and J usage is TRBJ1-6, with D maybe TRBD1 (5 bases). Germline assignment: CDR1 MNHEY and CDR2 SVGAGI. Trimming pared 8 bases from V and 9 bases from J, leaving 17 bases between. The CDR3 totals 14 residues. The CDR3 nucleotides read TGTGCCAGCCGGGACCCCGAAGGTGCTTCACCCCTCCACTTT. Amino acids: CASRDPEGASPLHF.

V and J are TRBV27 and TRBJ1-6, with 7 nucleotides matching TRBD1. J was trimmed by 6 bases and V by 8 bases; bases with no gene match: 7. CDR3 size: 14 residues. Germline-derived CDR1 and CDR2 are MNHEY and SMNVEV (reference sequence). The CDR3 DNA is TGTGCCAGCCGGACAGGAGCGCTTAATTCACCCCTCCACTTT. It encodes CASRTGALNSPLHF.

The rearrangement links TRBV4-1 to TRBJ1-4; D may be TRBD1 (6 bases). The CDR3 totals 16 residues. Germline V CDR1 and CDR2: MGHRA, YSYEKL. V was cut by 0 bases and J by 8 bases, with 16 bases left in between. The CDR3 nucleotides are TGCGCCAGCAGCCAAGATCAGAGCAGGGGCTGGGAAAAACTGTTTTTT. Amino acids: CASSQDQSRGWEKLFF.

This clone was seen a handful of times. V usage is TRBV6-1 and J usage is TRBJ1-2; TRBD1 aligns across 8 bases. This CDR3 spans 13 amino acids. Trimming at V came to 8 bases and at J to 3 bases, leaving 5 bases not matched to a gene. CDR1 and CDR2 from the germline V gene are MNHNS and SASEGT. The chain's CDR3 is CASSGQGHYGYTF. The CDR3 DNA follows: TGTGCCAGCTCCGGACAGGGCCACTATGGCTACACCTTC.

The gene calls are TRBV11-3 and TRBJ2-1; D is ambiguous. CDR1 SGHNT and CDR2 YENEEA come from the germline V gene. This CDR3 has 14 amino acids. V gave up 0 bases and J gave up 5 bases, with 8 bases separating them. Here the CDR3 DNA reads TGTGCCAGCAGCTTAGAGGCAGGAAACAATGAGCAGTTCTTC. Protein sequence: CASSLEAGNNEQFF.

The rearrangement uses TRBV5-1 and TRBJ2-1, with 12 bases aligning to TRBD2. Germline CDR1 and CDR2: SGHRS and YFSETQ. The ends lost 3 bases at V and 5 bases at J; junction bases unmatched: 9. The CDR3 sequence is 17 residues long. The CDR3 spells CASSWTLLAGGHNEQFF. The CDR3 nucleotides are TGCGCCAGCAGCTGGACGCTTCTAGCGGGAGGGCACAATGAGCAGTTCTTC.